This paragraph covers one T cell receptor beta chain sequence. Its target is unknown. Samples held roughly 0.95-10 million cryopreserved PBMC before DNA extraction. Sequencing used immunoSEQ v3.0 at survey level. Data came from immunoSEQ multiplex PCR; TCRdb stores just in-frame clones and leaves some out. This table holds 16,000 or so clones, around 83% found once. This sample stems from a study of long-term antiretroviral therapy in people with HIV. Overall study results and limits: All time points showed a repertoire dominated by clones expanded before ART.

The material was unsorted PBMCs, obtained 0.5 years after starting antiretroviral therapy. This TCR came from a woman aged 40 to 55 with HIV.

The CDR3 bases are TGTGCCAGCAGCACGGGGACGACAGATACGCAGTATTTT. Its translation: CASSTGTTDTQYF. This chain joins TRBV7-9 and TRBJ2-3; the D gene could be TRBD1 or TRBD2 (5 bases each). Germline values: CDR1 SEHNR, CDR2 FQNEAQ (reference sequence). V dropped 5 bases and J dropped 3 bases, with 9 bases sitting between them. The CDR3 consists of 13 residues.